Following are 8 T cell receptor beta chains from one sample sequenced in a study of blood T cell repertoires in COVID-19. Generated by immunoSEQ multiplex PCR, the TCRdb table keeps only in-frame clones and is missing some. The table has about 160,000 clones, approximately 90% seen once. Sequenced material: peripheral blood. The receptors stem from a man younger than 45 with COVID-19, enrolled during active disease.

The chain recombines TRBV28 with TRBJ1-2; 8 nucleotides line up with TRBD1. Germline V gives CDR1 MDHEN, CDR2 SYDVKM. The CDR3 consists of 14 residues. V dropped 8 bases and J dropped 0; count of bases not matched to a gene: 5. The CDR3 protein is CASLDREANYGYTF. CDR3 DNA sequence: TGTGCCAGCCTGGACAGGGAGGCTAACTATGGCTACACCTTC.

V and J are TRBV14 and TRBJ2-1; 12 bases line up with TRBD2. CDR3 size: 17 residues. V trimming: 3 bases; J trimming: 1 base; junction bases outside the gene matches: 4. CDR1 and CDR2 (germline): SGHDN, FVKESK. This CDR3 reads CASSQTSGSASYNEQFF. Here the CDR3 DNA reads TGTGCCAGCAGCCAGACTAGCGGGAGTGCGTCCTACAATGAGCAGTTCTTC.

This chain connects TRBV7-9 to TRBJ2-7; D might be TRBD1 (5 bases). The CDR3 spans 14 residues. CDR1 is SEHNR and CDR2 is FQNEAQ in the germline V gene (reference sequence). The V end lost 3 bases, the J end lost 3 bases, and 12 bases lay between the germline ends. CDR3 in DNA: TGTGCCAGCAGCTTCTCAGGGATCGGCTACGAGCAGTACTTC. Translating gives CASSFSGIGYEQYF.

The chain employs TRBV6-5 and TRBJ1-5; D not resolved. This CDR3 has 12 residues. Trimming shortened V by 10 bases and J by 6 bases, and 13 bases separated the two germline ends. Germline CDR1 is MNHEY and CDR2 is SVGAGI. CDR3 region: CATTAGVQPQHF. CDR3 bases: TGTGCCACCACAGCCGGGGTTCAGCCCCAGCATTTT.

The rearrangement uses TRBV21-1 and TRBJ2-1; TRBD2 is the table's D call and was not checked against the DNA. TRBV21-1 is listed as a pseudogene. The CDR3 length is 13 residues. The CDR3 nucleotides are TGTGCCAGCAGCTTTACGGAGGGGTATGGGCAGTTCTTC. This sequence encodes CASSFTEGYGQFF.

This clone appeared a single time. The rearrangement links TRBV9 to TRBJ1-2, with 8 bases that match TRBD1. CDR3 length: 14 residues. Looked up from germline, CDR1 is SGDLS and CDR2 is YYNGEE. Trimming at V came to 0 bases and at J to 6 bases, leaving 4 bases not matched to a gene. The CDR3 is CASSVVGTGNGYTF. The CDR3 nucleotides are TGTGCCAGCAGCGTAGTAGGGACAGGAAATGGCTACACCTTC.

V usage is TRBV7-9 and J usage is TRBJ1-5; D perhaps matches TRBD1 (6 bases). The CDR3 covers 14 residues. V lost 5 bases and J 1 base, leaving 9 bases between the germline ends. The V gene's germline CDR1 is SEHNR and CDR2 FQNEAQ (reference sequence). The DNA of the CDR3 is TGTGCCAGCAGCAGCACAGGGAGCAATCAGCCCCAGCATTTT. This encodes CASSSTGSNQPQHF.

The V gene is TRBV7-5, the J gene TRBJ1-5; TRBD1 is taken as the D call from the table, unchecked against the DNA. TRBV7-5 represents a pseudogene. The CDR3 totals 16 residues. The CDR3 region is CARSFWADLLNQPQHF. CDR3 DNA: TGTGCCAGAAGCTTCTGGGCCGACCTCTTGAATCAGCCCCAGCATTTT.